Each of the 3 T cell receptor beta chains below was sequenced from the same sample in a study of blood T cell repertoires in COVID-19 (dated by TCRdb to the early 2020s). Preparation of the library involved the immunoSEQ multiplex PCR assay. The table was pulled from immuneACCESS by TCRdb, which kept in-frame rearrangements only. Such tables lose some clones; where checked, under half of the loss comes from unresolved V genes, and the rest has no known cause. This sample is represented by hundreds of thousands of clones; approximately 86% of them were singletons. In total, the top ten clones hold 1.6% of the sample. Sequenced: PBMCs or T cells enriched from blood (not recorded which). The receptors stem from a woman in her forties or fifties who had recovered from COVID-19.

This chain uses TRBV9 with TRBJ1-5, with D tentatively TRBD1 (6 bases). Germline V gives CDR1 SGDLS, CDR2 YYNGEE. This CDR3 has 14 residues. The ends were cut back, 3 bases at V and 5 bases at J, with 12 bases in the middle. The CDR3 protein is CASSATGAHQPQHF. The CDR3, as DNA: TGTGCCAGCAGCGCGACAGGCGCTCATCAGCCCCAGCATTTT.

The chain combines TRBV4-3 with TRBJ1-5; the D is unclear. V gave up 0 bases and J gave up 0 bases, with 21 bases separating them. CDR3 length: 20 residues. The germline gives CDR1 LGHNA, CDR2 YSLEER. The CDR3 coding sequence is TGCGCCAGCAGCCAAGACCTCTTCTCCCTTGGTGTCTATAGCAATCAGCCCCAGCATTTT. It encodes CASSQDLFSLGVYSNQPQHF.

V is TRBV7-9 and J is TRBJ2-7; 8 bases align to TRBD1. There are 15 residues in the CDR3. Per germline, CDR1 SEHNR and CDR2 FQNEAQ (reference sequence). With 5 bases clipped from V and 3 bases from J, the junction kept 9 bases outside the gene matches. DNA of the CDR3: TGTGCCAGCAGCCCTACCGGGACAGGATTCTACGAGCAGTACTTC. It codes for CASSPTGTGFYEQYF.